This TCR beta chain originates from a study of blood T cell repertoires in COVID-19. Across the whole study: Whether acute or convalescent, the COVID-19 samples came from the United States, Italy and Spain. From T cells, B-cell-depleted T cells, or PBMCs came the material, which was cDNA or gDNA.

TCRdb keeps only in-frame clones here, not all; method: immunoSEQ multiplex PCR. This sample has some 59,000 clones, with roughly 87% found just once. The specimen was peripheral blood. This clonotype was sampled from a man aged 55 to 70 with acute or convalescent COVID-19.

CDR3 amino acids: CASSVNPSNEKLFF. DNA for the CDR3: TGCGCCAGCAGCGTAAATCCGTCCAATGAAAAACTGTTTTTT. J is TRBJ1-4 and V is TRBV5-1; no clear D gene. The CDR3 covers 14 residues. CDR1 is SGHRS, CDR2 YFSETQ, per germline. V was shortened by 4 bases and J by 5 bases, with 12 bases between the two germline ends.